This record looks at one T cell receptor beta chain sequence and its context. Other DNA sequences from this sample encode an identical CDR3 as well. These data come from a study of blood T cell repertoires in COVID-19. Under the authors' procedure: Amplified reference gene primers provided the basis for estimating nucleated cell counts. Assay: immunoSEQ multiplex PCR; the TCRdb copy retains only in-frame clones and omits some. Clone size and the V and J calls come from that table; the DNA yielded D and trimming. The table shows 210,000 or so clones, with around nine tenths occurring only once. Individuals aged roughly 18 to 90 years were recruited from around 22 US areas. This TCR derives from a man aged 30 to 39 who had recovered from COVID-19. The sequenced sample was PBMCs or T cells enriched from blood (not recorded which).

The CDR3, as DNA: TGCAGCGCGAGGGGACAAATGAACACTGAAGCTTTCTTT. Amino acid sequence: CSARGQMNTEAFF. The chain is built from TRBV29-1 and TRBJ1-1; maybe TRBD1 (6 bases). The CDR3 consists of 13 residues. The germline V and J ends were trimmed by 7 bases and 0 bases, with 12 bases remaining between them. The germline V gene encodes CDR1 SQVTM and CDR2 ANQGSEA.